These T cell receptor beta chains were read from a single sample in a study of T cells in Graves' hyperthyroidism and ophthalmopathy. A single record per CDR3 protein comes from TCRdb applying MiXCR to the multiplex PCR reads. The sample contains some 210,000 distinct CDR3 sequences, under 20% of which appear only once. The sequencing input was blood. Receptors originate from a man in his fifties or sixties with Graves' hyperthyroidism. Each CDR3 is given without its conserved first and last residue. Fields, in order: V gene, clone size, CDR3 protein. Rows may omit the clone size; those that give it use once, few, many or a size class.

V gene: TRBV11-2; clone size: many; CDR3 protein: ASSLDLEAGTQNSPLH
V gene: TRBV28; clone size: once; CDR3 protein: ASTPGGPGGSTDTQY
V gene: TRBV5-1; clone size: .; CDR3 protein: ASSLGQTSSYEQY
V gene: TRBV20-1; clone size: many; CDR3 protein: SAATGLDQPQH
V gene: TRBV7-2; clone size: many; CDR3 protein: ASSLERGNQPQH
V gene: TRBV20-1; clone size: many; CDR3 protein: SANTDGQQH
V gene: TRBV7-9; clone size: few; CDR3 protein: ASSRPGTSGRGTTGELF
V gene: TRBV19; clone size: .; CDR3 protein: ASRRDLRRTEAF
V gene: TRBV7-8; clone size: many; CDR3 protein: ASRPTGRENIQY
V gene: TRBV9; clone size: many; CDR3 protein: ASTPTAGHYEQY
V gene: TRBV6-2/TRBV6-3; clone size: once; CDR3 protein: ASRMTGVYTGELF
V gene: TRBV6-1; clone size: .; CDR3 protein: ASSPRTGRYEQY
V gene: TRBV7-2; clone size: many; CDR3 protein: ASSLDSPRGTQY
V gene: TRBV28; clone size: many; CDR3 protein: ASSQPGGWEKLF
V gene: TRBV20-1; clone size: many; CDR3 protein: SARVADKNIQY
V gene: TRBV6-1; clone size: .; CDR3 protein: ASSEFSPSLYEQY
V gene: TRBV11-2; clone size: .; CDR3 protein: ASSLGGGAYNEQF
V gene: TRBV15; clone size: many; CDR3 protein: ATSRDPGTTAGKQF
V gene: TRBV5-4; clone size: .; CDR3 protein: ASRSAETQY
V gene: TRBV27; clone size: few; CDR3 protein: ASSLAQGPYEQY
V gene: TRBV6-2/TRBV6-3; clone size: many; CDR3 protein: ATLRGAGVVHEQY
V gene: TRBV15; clone size: few; CDR3 protein: ATSRQAGGRDNEQF
V gene: TRBV20-1; clone size: few; CDR3 protein: SASFPGRNNEQF
V gene: TRBV5-1; clone size: many; CDR3 protein: ASSLSAGVGNEQF
V gene: TRBV5-5; clone size: .; CDR3 protein: ASSSGNGPGSTIY
V gene: TRBV7-3; clone size: once; CDR3 protein: ASSPDGVSNTGELF
V gene: TRBV3-1; clone size: few; CDR3 protein: ASSQANSYEAY
V gene: TRBV3-1; clone size: .; CDR3 protein: ASSQAGETYNVQF
V gene: TRBV6-1; clone size: .; CDR3 protein: ASRPDWGGTGELF
V gene: TRBV7-8; clone size: many; CDR3 protein: ASSSGSSSYNEQF
V gene: TRBV6-1; clone size: .; CDR3 protein: ASSYQLAGVNEQF
V gene: TRBV6-2/TRBV6-3; clone size: few; CDR3 protein: ASRTGIHEQY
V gene: TRBV7-9; clone size: many; CDR3 protein: ASSTGTSGSETQY
V gene: TRBV7-2; clone size: many; CDR3 protein: ASTSGGTGNRGTQY
V gene: TRBV27; clone size: .; CDR3 protein: ASSLSGLAGDFSGELF
V gene: TRBV5-4; clone size: few; CDR3 protein: ASSLGGGGLAHRFNEQY
V gene: TRBV19; clone size: few; CDR3 protein: ASSIPGTSGSNTGELF
V gene: TRBV7-8; clone size: few; CDR3 protein: ASSSVFQEGASRETQY
V gene: TRBV5-1; clone size: many; CDR3 protein: ASSLAIREGTEAF
V gene: TRBV28; clone size: few; CDR3 protein: ATQGGTGELF
V gene: TRBV30; clone size: many; CDR3 protein: AWTYDSNQPQH
V gene: TRBV3-1; clone size: many; CDR3 protein: ASSPDWDRRETQY
V gene: TRBV4-1; clone size: .; CDR3 protein: ASSQTRQGMNTEAF
V gene: TRBV30; clone size: many; CDR3 protein: AWSGGVGYQPQH
V gene: TRBV19; clone size: few; CDR3 protein: ASRVDRATDTQY
V gene: TRBV5-1; clone size: .; CDR3 protein: ASSDTTYGYT
V gene: TRBV6-2/TRBV6-3; clone size: .; CDR3 protein: ATRGRSSYNEQF
V gene: TRBV5-1; clone size: many; CDR3 protein: ASRISENRAYEQY